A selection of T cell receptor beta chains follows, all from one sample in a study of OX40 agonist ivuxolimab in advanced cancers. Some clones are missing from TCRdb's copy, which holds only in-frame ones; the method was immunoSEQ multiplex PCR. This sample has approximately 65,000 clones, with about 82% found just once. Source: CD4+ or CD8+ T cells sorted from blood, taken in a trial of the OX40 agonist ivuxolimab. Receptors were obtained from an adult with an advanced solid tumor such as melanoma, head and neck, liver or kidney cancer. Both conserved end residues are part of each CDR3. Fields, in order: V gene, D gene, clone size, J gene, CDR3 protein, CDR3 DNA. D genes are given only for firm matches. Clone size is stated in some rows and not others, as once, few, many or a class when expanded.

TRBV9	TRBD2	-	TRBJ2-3	CASSVGASGSTDTQYF	TGTGCCAGCAGCGTAGGGGCTAGCGGGAGCACAGATACGCAGTATTTT
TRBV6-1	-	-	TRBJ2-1	CASDTNAYNEQFF	TGTGCCAGCGACACCAACGCCTACAATGAGCAGTTCTTC
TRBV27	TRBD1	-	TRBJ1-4	CASSFKGALIVRKLFF	TGTGCCAGCAGTTTTAAGGGGGCGTTGATAGTGCGAAAACTGTTTTTT
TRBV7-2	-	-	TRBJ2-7	CASSSQGLSKEQYF	TGTGCCAGCAGCTCGCAGGGCTTAAGTAAGGAGCAGTACTTC
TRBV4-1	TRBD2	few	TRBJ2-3	CASSQVGGAVPDTQYF	TGCGCCAGCAGCCAAGTCGGGGGGGCGGTCCCAGATACGCAGTATTTT
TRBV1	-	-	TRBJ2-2	CTSSQEPPGGRVNTGELFF	TGCACCAGCAGCCAAGAGCCCCCCGGCGGGAGGGTTAACACCGGGGAGCTGTTTTTT
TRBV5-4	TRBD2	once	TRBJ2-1	CASSLGVYSGSSYNEQFF	TGTGCCAGCAGCTTGGGAGTTTATAGCGGGAGTTCCTACAATGAGCAGTTCTTC
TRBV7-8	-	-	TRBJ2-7	CASSYRTDTYEQYF	TGTGCCAGCAGCTATAGGACAGACACCTACGAGCAGTACTTC
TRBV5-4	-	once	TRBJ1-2	CASSRAKGTNYGYTF	TGTGCCAGCAGTCGAGCGAAAGGTACTAACTATGGCTACACCTTC
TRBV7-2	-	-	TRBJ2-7	CASSISAPYEQYF	TGTGCCAGCAGCATTAGTGCCCCCTACGAGCAGTACTTC
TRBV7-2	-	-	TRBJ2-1	CASSLDGSSYNEQFF	TGTGCCAGCAGCTTAGATGGTAGCTCCTACAATGAGCAGTTCTTC
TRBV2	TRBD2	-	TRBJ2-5	CASSETSGGAKTQYF	TGTGCCAGCAGTGAAACTAGCGGGGGGGCAAAGACCCAGTACTTC
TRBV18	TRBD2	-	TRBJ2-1	CASSPGLAGENEQFF	TGTGCCAGCTCACCCGGACTAGCGGGGGAGAATGAGCAGTTCTTC
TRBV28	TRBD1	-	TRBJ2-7	CASSFRQGRGSYEQYF	TGTGCCAGCAGTTTCCGACAGGGGAGAGGTTCGTACGAGCAGTACTTC
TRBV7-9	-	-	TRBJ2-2	CASRETGELFF	TGTGCCAGCCGTGAGACCGGGGAGCTGTTTTTT
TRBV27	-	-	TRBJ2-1	CASTDSYNEQFF	TGTGCCAGCACCGACTCCTACAATGAGCAGTTCTTC
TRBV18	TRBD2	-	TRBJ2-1	CASSPRLAGVDEQFF	TGTGCCAGCTCACCCAGACTAGCGGGAGTGGATGAGCAGTTCTTC